This T cell receptor (beta chain) came from a study of shared clonotypes between healthy human individuals. Study outcomes and limitations: Sampling used blood alone; tissue repertoires probably differ.

From germline, CDR1 is SGHNT and CDR2 YYREEE (reference sequence). With 0 bases removed from V and 5 bases from J, the gap between germline ends came to 11 bases. The length of the CDR3 is 14 residues. Comments on this clone: Its matching antigen is unknown.

All donors qualified as healthy HIV-negative adults and had experienced no recent acute infections or vaccinations. Profiling relied on immunoSEQ multiplex PCR, and the TCRdb table lists in-frame clones only, not all of them. The profile shows about 600,000 clones, around 78% of them singletons. V gene TRBV5-4 combines with J gene TRBJ2-5; TRBD2 is a possible D gene (5 bases). The sequence came from a woman between 40 and 50 years old in good health. Some clones in this sample may be carry-over from other donors' samples. Sequenced sample: PBMCs. CDR3 amino acids: CASSLELVGETQYF. The CDR3 DNA follows: TGTGCCAGCAGCTTGGAACTAGTAGGGGAGACCCAGTACTTC.